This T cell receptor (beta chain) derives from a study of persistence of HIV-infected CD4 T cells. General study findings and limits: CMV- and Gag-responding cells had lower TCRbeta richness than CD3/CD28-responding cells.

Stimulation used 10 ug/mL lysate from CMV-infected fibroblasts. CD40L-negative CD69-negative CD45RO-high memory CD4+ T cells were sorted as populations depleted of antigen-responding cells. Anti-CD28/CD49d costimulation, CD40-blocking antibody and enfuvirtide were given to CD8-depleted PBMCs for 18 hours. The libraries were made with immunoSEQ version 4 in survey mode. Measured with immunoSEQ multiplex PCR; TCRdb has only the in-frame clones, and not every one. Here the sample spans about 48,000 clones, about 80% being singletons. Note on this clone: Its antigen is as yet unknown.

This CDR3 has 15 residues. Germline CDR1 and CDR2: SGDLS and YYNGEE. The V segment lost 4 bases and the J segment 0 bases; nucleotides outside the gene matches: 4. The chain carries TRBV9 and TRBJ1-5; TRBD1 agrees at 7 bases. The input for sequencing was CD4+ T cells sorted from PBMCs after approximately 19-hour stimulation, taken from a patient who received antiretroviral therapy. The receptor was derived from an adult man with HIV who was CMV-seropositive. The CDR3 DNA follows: TGTGCCAGCAGCCGGGGACAGTATAGCAATCAGCCCCAGCATTTT. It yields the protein CASSRGQYSNQPQHF.